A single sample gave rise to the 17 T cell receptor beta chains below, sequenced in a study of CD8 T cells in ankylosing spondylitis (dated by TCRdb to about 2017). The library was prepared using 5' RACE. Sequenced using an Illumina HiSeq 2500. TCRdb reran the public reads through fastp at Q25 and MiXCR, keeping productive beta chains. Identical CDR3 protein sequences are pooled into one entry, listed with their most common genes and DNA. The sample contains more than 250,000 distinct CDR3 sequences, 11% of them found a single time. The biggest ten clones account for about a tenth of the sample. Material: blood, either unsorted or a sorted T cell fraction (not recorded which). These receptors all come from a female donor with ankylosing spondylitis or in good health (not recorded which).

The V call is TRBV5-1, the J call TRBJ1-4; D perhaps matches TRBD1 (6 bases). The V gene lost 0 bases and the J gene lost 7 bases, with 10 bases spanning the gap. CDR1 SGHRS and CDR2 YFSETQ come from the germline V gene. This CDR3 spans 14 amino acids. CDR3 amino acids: CASSLDGQTEKLFF. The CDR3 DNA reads TGCGCCAGCAGCTTGGATGGACAGACTGAAAAACTGTTTTTT. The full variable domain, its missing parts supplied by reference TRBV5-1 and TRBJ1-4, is KAGVTQTPRYLIKTRGQQVTLSCSPISGHRSVSWYQQTPGQGLQFLFEYFSETQRNKGNFPGRFSGRQFSNSRSEMNVSTLELGDSALYLCASSLDGQTEKLFFGSGTQLSVL.

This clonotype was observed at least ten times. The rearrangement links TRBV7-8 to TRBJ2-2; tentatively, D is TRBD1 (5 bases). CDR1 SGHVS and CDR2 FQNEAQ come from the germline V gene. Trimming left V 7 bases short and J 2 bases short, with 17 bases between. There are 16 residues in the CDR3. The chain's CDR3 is CASNHWGRANTGELFF. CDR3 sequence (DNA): TGTGCCAGCAACCACTGGGGCAGGGCCAACACCGGGGAGCTGTTTTTT.

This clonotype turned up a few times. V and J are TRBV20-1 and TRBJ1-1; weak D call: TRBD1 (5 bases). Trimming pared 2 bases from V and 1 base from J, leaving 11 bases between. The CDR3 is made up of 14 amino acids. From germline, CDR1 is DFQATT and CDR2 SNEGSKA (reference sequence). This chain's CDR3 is CSARFGGSNTEAFF. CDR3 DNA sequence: TGCAGTGCTAGATTTGGGGGATCGAACACTGAAGCTTTCTTT.

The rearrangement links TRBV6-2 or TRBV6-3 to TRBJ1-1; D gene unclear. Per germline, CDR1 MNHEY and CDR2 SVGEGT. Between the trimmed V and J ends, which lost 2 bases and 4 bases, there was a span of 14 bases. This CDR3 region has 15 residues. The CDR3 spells CASSYVGMSTTEAFF. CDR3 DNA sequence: TGTGCCAGCAGTTACGTGGGTATGTCGACCACTGAAGCTTTCTTT.

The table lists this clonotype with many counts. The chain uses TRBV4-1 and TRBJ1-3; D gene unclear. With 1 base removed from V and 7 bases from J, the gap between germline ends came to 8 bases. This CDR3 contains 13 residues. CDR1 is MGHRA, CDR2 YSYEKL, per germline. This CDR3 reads CASSQADYNTIYF. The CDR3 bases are TGCGCCAGCAGCCAAGCCGACTATAACACCATATATTTT.

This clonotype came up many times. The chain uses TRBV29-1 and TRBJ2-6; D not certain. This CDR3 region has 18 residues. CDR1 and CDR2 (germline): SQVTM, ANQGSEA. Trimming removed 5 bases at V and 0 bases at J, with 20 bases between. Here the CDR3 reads CSVLIQSATSSGANVLTF. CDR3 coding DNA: TGCAGCGTTTTAATCCAAAGCGCCACAAGCTCTGGGGCCAACGTCCTGACTTTC.

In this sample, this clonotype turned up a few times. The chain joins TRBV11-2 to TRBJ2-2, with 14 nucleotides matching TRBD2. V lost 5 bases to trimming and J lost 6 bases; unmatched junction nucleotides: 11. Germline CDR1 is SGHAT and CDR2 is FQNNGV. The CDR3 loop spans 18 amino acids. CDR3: CASSTQGLAGDLSGELFF. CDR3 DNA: TGTGCCAGCAGCACCCAGGGACTAGCGGGAGATCTCTCCGGGGAGCTGTTTTTT.

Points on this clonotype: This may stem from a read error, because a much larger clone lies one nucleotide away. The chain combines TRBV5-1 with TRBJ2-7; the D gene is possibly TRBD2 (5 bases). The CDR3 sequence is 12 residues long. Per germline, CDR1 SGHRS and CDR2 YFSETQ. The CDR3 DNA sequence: TGCGCCAGCAGCTCGGCAGACTACGAGCATTACTTC. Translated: CASSSADYEHYF.

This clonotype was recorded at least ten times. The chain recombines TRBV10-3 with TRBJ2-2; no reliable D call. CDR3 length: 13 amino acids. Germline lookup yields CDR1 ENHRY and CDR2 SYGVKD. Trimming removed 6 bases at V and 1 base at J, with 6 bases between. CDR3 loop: CAIRPGNTGELFF. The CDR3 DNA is TGTGCCATCAGGCCGGGGAACACCGGGGAGCTGTTTTTT.

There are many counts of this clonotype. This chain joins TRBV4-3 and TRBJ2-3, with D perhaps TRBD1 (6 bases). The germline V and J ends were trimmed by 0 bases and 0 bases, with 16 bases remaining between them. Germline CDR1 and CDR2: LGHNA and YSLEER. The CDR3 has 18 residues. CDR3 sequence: CASSQDPQGSGSTDTQYF. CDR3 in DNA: TGCGCCAGCAGCCAAGACCCCCAGGGGAGCGGAAGCACAGATACGCAGTATTTT.

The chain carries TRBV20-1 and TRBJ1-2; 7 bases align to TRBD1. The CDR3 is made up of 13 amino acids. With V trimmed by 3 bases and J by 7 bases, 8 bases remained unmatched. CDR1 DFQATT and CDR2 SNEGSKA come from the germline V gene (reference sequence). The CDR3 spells CSARPQGHGGYTF. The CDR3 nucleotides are TGCAGTGCTAGGCCACAGGGGCACGGTGGCTACACCTTC.

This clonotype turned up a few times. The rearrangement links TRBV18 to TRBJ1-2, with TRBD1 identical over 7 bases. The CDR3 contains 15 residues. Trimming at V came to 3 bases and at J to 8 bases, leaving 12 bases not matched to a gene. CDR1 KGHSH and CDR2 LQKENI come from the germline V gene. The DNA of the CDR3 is TGTGCCAGCTCACCCCAGGGGGAGAGCGGTCAAGGCTACACCTTC. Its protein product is CASSPQGESGQGYTF.

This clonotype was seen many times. In nucleotides, the CDR3 is TGTGCCAGCAGTTCTCTAGCGGGAGCGGTAGATACGCAGTATTTT. Translated: CASSSLAGAVDTQYF. V usage is TRBV6-4 and J usage is TRBJ2-3; 10 bases are shared with TRBD2. The CDR3 covers 15 residues. The V gene's germline CDR1 is MRHNA and CDR2 SNTAGT. The V gene end was trimmed by 5 bases and the J gene end by 5 bases; junction bases not matched to a gene: 7.

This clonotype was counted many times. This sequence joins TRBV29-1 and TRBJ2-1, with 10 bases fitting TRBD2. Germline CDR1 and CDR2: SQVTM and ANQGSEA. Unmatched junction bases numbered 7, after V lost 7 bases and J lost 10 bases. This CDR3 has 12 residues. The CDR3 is CSGEREGLEQFF. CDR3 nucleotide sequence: TGCAGCGGCGAGCGGGAGGGCCTCGAGCAGTTCTTC.

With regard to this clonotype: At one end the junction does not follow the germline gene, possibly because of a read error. CDR3 in DNA: TGTGCCAGCAGTTACCCCTCCGCGAACACCAGGGAGCTGTTTTTT. Amino acid sequence: CASSYPSANTRELFF. The rearrangement uses TRBV28 and TRBJ2-2; D not resolved. From germline, CDR1 is MDHEN and CDR2 SYDVKM. The CDR3 runs 15 residues.

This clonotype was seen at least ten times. The CDR3 DNA follows: TGCGCCAGCAGCCAAAAACGGGGCCCCGGGGAGCTGTTTTTT. It is translated as CASSQKRGPGELFF. The V gene is TRBV4-3, the J gene TRBJ2-2; D is possibly TRBD1 or TRBD2 (5 bases each). CDR1 and CDR2 from the germline V gene are LGHNA and YSLEER. V was clipped by 2 bases and J by 6 bases, with 10 bases between them. The CDR3 has 14 amino acids.

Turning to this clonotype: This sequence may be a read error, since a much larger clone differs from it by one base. CDR3: CASSLKGEYGDTF. The CDR3 region has the DNA TGCGCCAGCAGCTTAAAGGGTGAATATGGCGACACCTTC. V gene TRBV5-1 combines with J gene TRBJ1-2; D unclear. Germline CDR1 and CDR2: SGHRS and YFSETQ. The CDR3 has 13 residues.